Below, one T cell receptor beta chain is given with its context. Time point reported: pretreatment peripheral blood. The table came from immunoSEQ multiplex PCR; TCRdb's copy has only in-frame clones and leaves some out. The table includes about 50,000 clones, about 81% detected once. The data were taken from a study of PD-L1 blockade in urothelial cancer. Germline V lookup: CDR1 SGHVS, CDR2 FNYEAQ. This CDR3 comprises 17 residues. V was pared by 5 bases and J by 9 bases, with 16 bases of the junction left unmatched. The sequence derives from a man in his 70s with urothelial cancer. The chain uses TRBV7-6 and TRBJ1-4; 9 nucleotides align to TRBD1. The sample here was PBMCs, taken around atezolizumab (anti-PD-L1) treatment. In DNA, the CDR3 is TGTGCCAGCAGCCCATACGCCGGGACAGGGCTAATGAAAAAACTGTTTTTT. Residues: CASSPYAGTGLMKKLFF.